These 31 T cell receptor beta chains were all obtained from the same sample, sequenced in a study of cytomegalovirus exposure and HLA in healthy donors. 13 Jbeta primers and 60 Vbeta primers were used for the PCR. TCRdb keeps only in-frame clones here, not all; method: immunoSEQ multiplex PCR. Reported are fewer than 200,000 clones; the ten largest clones contain almost 6.5%. Material for sequencing was PBMCs. All receptors derive from a man aged 25-40 years in good health and CMV-seronegative.

The V gene is TRBV11-3, the J gene TRBJ1-1; D unclear. V lost 3 bases, J lost 0 bases, and 11 bases lay in between. Germline loops: CDR1 SGHNT, CDR2 YENEEA. The CDR3 length is 15 residues. CDR3 sequence: CASSLSNSMNTEAFF. CDR3 nucleotides: TGTGCCAGCAGCTTGTCAAACTCTATGAACACTGAAGCTTTCTTT. Full variable domain (rest looked up from reference TRBV11-3 and TRBJ1-1): EAGVVQSPRYKIIEKKQPVAFWCNPISGHNTLYWYLQNLGQGPELLIRYENEEAVDDSQLPKDRFSAERLKGVDSTLKIQPAELGDSAVYLCASSLSNSMNTEAFFGQGTRLTVV.

The chain joins TRBV18 to TRBJ1-4; the match to TRBD1 covers 9 bases. In germline, CDR1 is KGHSH, CDR2 LQKENI. V trimming: 0 bases; J trimming: 6 bases; junction bases outside the gene matches: 5. The CDR3 extends over 16 amino acids. The CDR3 is CASSPPSGQGYEKLFF. In DNA, the CDR3 is TGTGCCAGCTCACCACCGTCGGGACAGGGATATGAAAAACTGTTTTTT.

The chain couples TRBV5-5 to TRBJ1-5; the D is unclear. Trimming cost V 1 base and J 8 bases, with 7 bases left between them. Germline V gene sequence: CDR1 SGHKS, CDR2 YYEKEE (reference sequence). The CDR3 covers 12 residues. The CDR3 protein is CASSLRGEPQHF. DNA of the CDR3: TGTGCCAGCAGCTTGCGCGGGGAGCCCCAGCATTTT.

The CDR3 here is CASSYSSGGRYEQYF. The DNA for the CDR3 is TGCGCCAGCAGTTACTCTAGCGGGGGGCGCTACGAGCAGTACTTC. The chain is built from TRBV5-1 and TRBJ2-7, with TRBD2 matching over 11 bases. After removal of 5 bases from V and 3 bases from J, the junction contained 7 bases not matched to a gene. CDR3 size: 15 residues. The V gene's germline CDR1 is SGHRS and CDR2 YFSETQ. Full variable domain (outside the CDR3, taken from reference TRBV5-1 and TRBJ2-7): KAGVTQTPRYLIKTRGQQVTLSCSPISGHRSVSWYQQTPGQGLQFLFEYFSETQRNKGNFPGRFSGRQFSNSRSEMNVSTLELGDSALYLCASSYSSGGRYEQYFGPGTRLTVT.

The gene calls are TRBV9 and TRBJ2-1; 14 nucleotides agree with TRBD2. The V gene end was trimmed by 0 bases and the J gene end by 9 bases; junction bases not matched to a gene: 2. From germline, CDR1 is SGDLS and CDR2 YYNGEE. This CDR3 has 15 residues. In DNA form, the CDR3 reads TGTGCCAGCAGCGTAGAGGGACTAGCGGGAGTTGAGCAGTTCTTC. It yields the protein CASSVEGLAGVEQFF.

V and J are TRBV5-1 and TRBJ2-3; a possible D gene is TRBD2 (6 bases). Germline CDR1 and CDR2: SGHRS and YFSETQ. V shed 3 bases and J shed 4 bases, with 21 bases lying between them. The CDR3 extends over 17 amino acids. The chain's CDR3 is CASSSLPPGVRADTQYF. CDR3 nucleotides: TGCGCCAGCAGCTCCCTCCCGCCGGGAGTGAGGGCAGATACGCAGTATTTT.

The rearrangement joins TRBV4-3 to TRBJ2-5; 12 nucleotides align to TRBD2. Germline assignment: CDR1 LGHNA and CDR2 YSLEER. The V segment lost 1 base and the J segment 4 bases; nucleotides outside the gene matches: 16. This CDR3 has 20 residues. CDR3: CASSQVYRGTSGGLGETQYF. In DNA, the CDR3 is TGCGCCAGCAGCCAAGTCTATCGTGGCACTAGCGGGGGGTTGGGAGAGACCCAGTACTTC.

V usage is TRBV4-1 and J usage is TRBJ2-1; weak D call: TRBD1 (6 bases). CDR1 and CDR2 (germline): MGHRA, YSYEKL. CDR3 length: 14 residues. Trimming shortened V by 5 bases and J by 9 bases, and 17 bases separated the two germline ends. CDR3 region: CASSGRQGPGEQFF. In DNA form, the CDR3 reads TGCGCCAGCAGCGGACGCCAGGGGCCAGGTGAGCAGTTCTTC.

The chain employs TRBV10-3 and TRBJ2-5; TRBD1 might be the D (7 bases). The germline V gene has CDR1 ENHRY and CDR2 SYGVKD. This CDR3 has 12 residues. The ends were cut back, 11 bases at V and 1 base at J, with 11 bases in the middle. The CDR3 DNA follows: TGTGCCGGCGGGGACAGCCAAGAGACCCAGTACTTC. The encoded protein is CAGGDSQETQYF.

The genes are TRBV15 and TRBJ2-7; TRBD1 matches at 10 bases. The CDR3 covers 16 residues. Germline V lookup: CDR1 LNHNV, CDR2 YYDKDF (reference sequence). The J segment lost 5 bases and the V segment lost 2 bases, leaving 9 bases of the junction unmatched. The DNA for the CDR3 is TGTGCCACCAGCAGAAAAGCCCAGGACAGGGGGAACGAGCAGTACTTC. This encodes CATSRKAQDRGNEQYF. Together with reference TRBV15 and TRBJ2-7, the CDR3 gives the full variable domain: DAMVIQNPRYQVTQFGKPVTLSCSQTLNHNVMYWYQQKSSQAPKLLFHYYDKDFNNEADTPDNFQSRRPNTSFCFLDIRSPGLGDTAMYLCATSRKAQDRGNEQYFGPGTRLTVT.

This chain links TRBV5-1 with TRBJ2-7; TRBD2 matches at 8 bases. Germline V gene lookup returns CDR1 SGHRS and CDR2 YFSETQ. CDR3 size: 15 residues. The J segment lost 4 bases and the V segment lost 0 bases, leaving 6 bases of the junction unmatched. The CDR3 DNA reads as TGCGCCAGCAGCTTGGTGTCTAGCGGGTCATACGAGCAGTACTTC. This sequence encodes CASSLVSSGSYEQYF.

CDR3 coding DNA: TGCGCCAGCAGCTTGAGGCGGGGGGGCCCAACAGATACGCAGTATTTT. It specifies CASSLRRGGPTDTQYF. V is TRBV5-1 and J is TRBJ2-3; 9 bases match TRBD2. Trimming took 1 base from V and 3 from J; bases not matched to a gene: 6. Germline assignment: CDR1 SGHRS and CDR2 YFSETQ. The CDR3 contains 16 residues.

The CDR3 here is CASSLGAANADTQYF. DNA for the CDR3: TGCGCCAGCAGCTTGGGGGCAGCAAACGCAGATACGCAGTATTTT. The J gene is TRBJ2-3, the V gene TRBV5-1, with D hard to call. The germline V gene has CDR1 SGHRS and CDR2 YFSETQ. V lost 0 bases and J lost 4, with 12 bases in between. The CDR3 consists of 15 residues.

This chain connects TRBV27 to TRBJ2-2, with D uncertain. Looked up from germline, CDR1 is MNHEY and CDR2 is SMNVEV (reference sequence). The CDR3 is made up of 15 amino acids. V was pared by 7 bases and J by 5 bases, with 17 bases between. As DNA, the CDR3 is TGTGCCAGCAAGTGGGCTGCCGGCTCGACCGGGGAGCTGTTTTTT. Translated: CASKWAAGSTGELFF.

The chain links TRBV5-1 to TRBJ2-1, with D uncertain. This CDR3 comprises 14 residues. The germline V gene encodes CDR1 SGHRS and CDR2 YFSETQ. Trimming took off 0 bases at V and 5 bases at J, with 9 bases between the two ends. The CDR3 protein is CASSLEGSDNEQFF. Here the CDR3 DNA reads TGCGCCAGCAGCTTGGAAGGCAGCGACAATGAGCAGTTCTTC.

V and J are TRBV18 and TRBJ2-7, with D maybe TRBD2 (5 bases). Germline V CDR1 and CDR2: KGHSH, LQKENI. V was shortened by 1 base and J by 6 bases, with 13 bases between the two germline ends. CDR3 length equals 14 residues. The CDR3 sequence: CASSPQTGKGEQYF. CDR3 coding DNA: TGTGCCAGCTCACCACAGACGGGAAAGGGCGAGCAGTACTTC.

This chain links TRBV25-1 with TRBJ2-3, with 8 bases identical to TRBD2. This CDR3 comprises 16 residues. Germline CDR1 and CDR2: MGHDK and SYGVNS. J lost 2 bases, V lost 3 bases, and 7 bases had no gene match. CDR3 region: CASSDGSGAPTDTQYF. The CDR3, as DNA: TGTGCCAGCAGTGACGGTAGCGGGGCCCCCACAGATACGCAGTATTTT.

The DNA of the CDR3 is TGTGCCAGCTTTCGGGACACAAACCAGCCCCAGCATTTT. Translation: CASFRDTNQPQHF. J is TRBJ1-5 and V is TRBV28, with D possibly being TRBD1 (6 bases). CDR1 is MDHEN and CDR2 is SYDVKM in the germline V gene. This CDR3 is built from 13 residues. V lost 8 bases, J lost 7 bases, and 15 bases lay in between. Filled out from reference TRBV28 and TRBJ1-5, the complete variable domain reads DVKVTQSSRYLVKRTGEKVFLECVQDMDHENMFWYRQDPGLGLRLIYFSYDVKMKEKGDIPEGYSVSREKKERFSLILESASTNQTSMYLCASFRDTNQPQHFGDGTRLSIL.

The chain couples TRBV27 to TRBJ2-3; 11 bases fit TRBD2. Germline CDR1 is MNHEY and CDR2 is SMNVEV (reference sequence). The V segment lost 5 bases and the J segment 6 bases; nucleotides outside the gene matches: 10. The CDR3 is made up of 16 amino acids. CDR3 DNA sequence: TGTGCCAGCAGTCCGCCACTAGCGGGGGATAGGGATACGCAGTATTTT. Encoded protein: CASSPPLAGDRDTQYF.

For this clone: A junction boundary mismatches the germline segment, possibly from a read error. This chain connects TRBV6-5 to TRBJ2-2, with 7 bases identical to TRBD1. Germline V lookup: CDR1 MNHEY, CDR2 SVGAGI. CDR3 length: 15 residues. In nucleotides, the CDR3 is TGTGCCCGCAGTAAACAGGGGACCTCCACCGGGGAGCTGTTTTTT. Protein product: CARSKQGTSTGELFF.

This CDR3 reads CASGLTPGAPDTIYF. Here the CDR3 DNA reads TGTGCTAGTGGTTTGACTCCAGGGGCTCCAGACACCATATATTTT. V usage is TRBV12-5 and J usage is TRBJ1-3; a possible D gene is TRBD1 (6 bases). The CDR3 contains 15 residues. The germline V gene encodes CDR1 LGHNT and CDR2 FRNRAP. The V end lost 2 bases, the J end lost 8 bases, and 16 bases lay between the germline ends.

The chain recombines TRBV9 with TRBJ2-5; TRBD1 is a possible D gene (6 bases). TRBJ2-7 matches the DNA end more closely, so the J call is doubtful. The CDR3 is 15 residues long. CDR1 and CDR2 (germline): SGDLS, YYNGEE. CDR3 sequence reads: CASSVVETGIYEQYF. In nucleotides, the CDR3 is TGTGCCAGCAGCGTAGTTGAGACAGGTATCTACGAGCAGTACTTC.

This chain connects TRBV27 to TRBJ1-4; the match to TRBD1 covers 8 bases. The CDR3 totals 14 residues. The junction had 4 bases not matched to a gene; V was cut back by 10 bases and J by 0 bases. The germline gives CDR1 MNHEY, CDR2 SMNVEV (reference sequence). DNA of the CDR3: TGTGCCACCCGACAGGGGACAACTAATGAAAAACTGTTTTTT. Amino acids: CATRQGTTNEKLFF.

The chain uses TRBV6-5 and TRBJ1-3; 7 bases are a match to TRBD1. The CDR3 is 16 amino acids. Germline trimming cut 0 bases from V and 4 bases from J; bases unmatched to any gene: 6. Germline V gives CDR1 MNHEY, CDR2 SVGAGI. CDR3 loop: CASSYSGTAIGNTIYF. In nucleotides, the CDR3 is TGTGCCAGCAGTTACTCTGGGACAGCGATCGGAAACACCATATATTTT.

A remark on this clone: Within the sample, other DNA sequences also encode this same CDR3. This chain links TRBV5-4 with TRBJ1-2, with D possibly being TRBD1 (6 bases). Germline V lookup: CDR1 SGHNT, CDR2 YYREEE (reference sequence). The CDR3 length is 14 residues. Trimming took 10 bases from V and 5 from J, leaving 21 bases between them. CDR3 DNA sequence: TGTGCCCTTGTGGGACAAGGGCTCTCTTATGGCTACACCTTC. Its translation is CALVGQGLSYGYTF.

This chain joins TRBV7-8 and TRBJ2-5; TRBD2 matches at 8 bases. The CDR3 has 17 amino acids. Germline lookup yields CDR1 SGHVS and CDR2 FQNEAQ. V was pared by 1 base and J by 2 bases, with 9 bases of the junction left unmatched. Here the CDR3 DNA reads TGTGCCAGCAGCTTAGGCGCCCTAGCGGGCCTACAAGAGACCCAGTACTTC. Residues: CASSLGALAGLQETQYF.

CDR3: CASSEPPVGQGTYEQYF. CDR3 nucleotides: TGTGCCAGCAGTGAGCCCCCCGTAGGACAGGGGACCTACGAGCAGTACTTC. V is TRBV6-1 and J is TRBJ2-7; 9 bases are a match to TRBD1. The CDR3 is 17 amino acids. V was clipped by 3 bases and J by 2 bases; unmatched bases: 11. Per germline, CDR1 MNHNS and CDR2 SASEGT.

This chain uses TRBV7-8 with TRBJ2-5, with TRBD1 matching 10 bases. CDR3 length equals 16 residues. CDR1 and CDR2 from the germline V gene are SGHVS and FQNEAQ. The J segment lost 3 bases and the V segment lost 5 bases, leaving 9 bases of the junction unmatched. The CDR3 DNA reads TGTGCCAGCAGCGACAAAGGGACAGGGGAAGAAGAGACCCAGTACTTC. Protein: CASSDKGTGEEETQYF.

This chain connects TRBV10-3 to TRBJ1-1; possibly TRBD1 for D (5 bases). This CDR3 region has 14 residues. CDR1 is ENHRY and CDR2 is SYGVKD in the germline V gene. V lost 5 bases, J lost 3 bases, and 13 bases lay in between. The CDR3 sequence: CAISQREGDTEAFF. The CDR3 DNA reads TGTGCCATCAGTCAAAGGGAAGGGGACACTGAAGCTTTCTTT.

This chain uses TRBV15 with TRBJ1-4; D not certain. The germline gives CDR1 LNHNV, CDR2 YYDKDF (reference sequence). V gave up 0 bases and J gave up 7 bases, with 12 bases separating them. There are 15 residues in the CDR3. The CDR3 nucleotides read TGTGCCACCAGCAGAGATCTTGGCGGAAGTGAAAAACTGTTTTTT. It codes for CATSRDLGGSEKLFF.

The V and J genes are TRBV11-3 and TRBJ2-3; 7 positions agree with TRBD1. This CDR3 contains 15 residues. V shed 2 bases and J 4 bases; nucleotides not matched to a gene: 6. Germline loops: CDR1 SGHNT, CDR2 YENEEA. The CDR3: CASSLMGDSADTQYF. The CDR3 nucleotides are TGTGCCAGCAGCTTAATGGGGGACAGCGCAGATACGCAGTATTTT.